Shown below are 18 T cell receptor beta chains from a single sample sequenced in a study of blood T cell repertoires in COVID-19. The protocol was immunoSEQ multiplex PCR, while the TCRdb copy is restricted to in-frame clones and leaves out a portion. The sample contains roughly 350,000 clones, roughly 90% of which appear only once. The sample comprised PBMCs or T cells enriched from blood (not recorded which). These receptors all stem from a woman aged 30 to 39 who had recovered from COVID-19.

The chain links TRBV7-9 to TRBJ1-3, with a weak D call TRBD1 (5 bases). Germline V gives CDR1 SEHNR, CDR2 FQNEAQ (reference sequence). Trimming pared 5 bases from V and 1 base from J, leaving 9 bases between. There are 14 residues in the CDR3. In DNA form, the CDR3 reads TGTGCCAGCAGCCGCGGGGGATCTGGAAACACCATATATTTT. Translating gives CASSRGGSGNTIYF.

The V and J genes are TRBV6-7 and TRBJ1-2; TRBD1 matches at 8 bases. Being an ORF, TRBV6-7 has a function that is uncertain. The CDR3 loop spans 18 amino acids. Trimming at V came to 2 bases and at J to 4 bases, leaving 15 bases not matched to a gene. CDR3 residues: CASSYEGPQGAYIYGYTF. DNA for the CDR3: TGTGCCAGCAGTTACGAGGGCCCGCAGGGGGCGTATATCTATGGCTACACCTTC.

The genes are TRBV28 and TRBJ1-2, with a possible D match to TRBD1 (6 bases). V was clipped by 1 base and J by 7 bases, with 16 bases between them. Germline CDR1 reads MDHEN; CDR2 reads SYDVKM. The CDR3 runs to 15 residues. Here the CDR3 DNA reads TGTGCCAGCAGTTTATTTAAGGGGGTCCAGGGTGGCTACACCTTC. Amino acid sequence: CASSLFKGVQGGYTF.

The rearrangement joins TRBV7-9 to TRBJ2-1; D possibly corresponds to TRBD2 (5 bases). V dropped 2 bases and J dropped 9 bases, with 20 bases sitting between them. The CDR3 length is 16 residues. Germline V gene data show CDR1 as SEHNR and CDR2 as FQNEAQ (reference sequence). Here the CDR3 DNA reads TGTGCCAGCAGCTTAAGAGGCGGGTCGGGCGGTCGTGAGCAGTTCTTC. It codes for CASSLRGGSGGREQFF. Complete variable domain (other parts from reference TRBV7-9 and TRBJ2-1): DTGVSQNPRHKITKRGQNVTFRCDPISEHNRLYWYRQTLGQGPEFLTYFQNEAQLEKSRLLSDRFSAERPKGSFSTLEIQRTEQGDSAMYLCASSLRGGSGGREQFFGPGTRLTVL.

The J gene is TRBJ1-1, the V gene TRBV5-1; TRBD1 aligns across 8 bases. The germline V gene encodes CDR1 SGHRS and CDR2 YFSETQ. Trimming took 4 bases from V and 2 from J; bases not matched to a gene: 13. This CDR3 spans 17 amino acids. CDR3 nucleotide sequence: TGCGCCAGCAGCCTTCGGACAGGGCAGCTAGGTAACACTGAAGCTTTCTTT. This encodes CASSLRTGQLGNTEAFF.

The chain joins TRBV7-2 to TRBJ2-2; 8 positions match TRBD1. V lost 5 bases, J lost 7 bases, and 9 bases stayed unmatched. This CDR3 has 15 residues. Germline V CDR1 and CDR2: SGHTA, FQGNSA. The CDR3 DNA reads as TGTGCCAGCAGCCCAAGGACAGGGTCGGGCGGGGAGCTGTTTTTT. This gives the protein CASSPRTGSGGELFF.

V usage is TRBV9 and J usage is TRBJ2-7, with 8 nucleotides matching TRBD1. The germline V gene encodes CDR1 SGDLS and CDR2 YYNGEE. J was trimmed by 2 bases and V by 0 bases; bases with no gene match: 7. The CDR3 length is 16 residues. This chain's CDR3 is CASSVATGTGTYEQYF. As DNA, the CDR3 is TGTGCCAGCAGCGTAGCTACTGGGACAGGAACCTACGAGCAGTACTTC.

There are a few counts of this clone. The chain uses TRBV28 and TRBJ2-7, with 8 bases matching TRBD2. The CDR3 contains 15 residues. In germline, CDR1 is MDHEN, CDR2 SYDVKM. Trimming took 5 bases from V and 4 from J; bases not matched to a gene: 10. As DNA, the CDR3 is TGTGCCAGCAGTCCTCCCCGGGGGGGCCCTTACGAGCAGTACTTC. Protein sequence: CASSPPRGGPYEQYF.

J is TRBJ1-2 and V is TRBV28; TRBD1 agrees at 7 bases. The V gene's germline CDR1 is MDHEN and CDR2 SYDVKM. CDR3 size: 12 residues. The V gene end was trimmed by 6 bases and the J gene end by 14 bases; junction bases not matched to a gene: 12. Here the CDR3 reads CASSQTGIAVTF. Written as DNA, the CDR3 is TGTGCCAGCAGCCAGACAGGGATTGCAGTAACCTTC.

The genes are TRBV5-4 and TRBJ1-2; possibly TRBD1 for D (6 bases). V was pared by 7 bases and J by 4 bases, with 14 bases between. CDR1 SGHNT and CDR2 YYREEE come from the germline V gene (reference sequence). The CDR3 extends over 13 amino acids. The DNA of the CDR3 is TGTGCCAGCGGACAAGACAGGCTCTATGGCTACACCTTC. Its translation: CASGQDRLYGYTF.

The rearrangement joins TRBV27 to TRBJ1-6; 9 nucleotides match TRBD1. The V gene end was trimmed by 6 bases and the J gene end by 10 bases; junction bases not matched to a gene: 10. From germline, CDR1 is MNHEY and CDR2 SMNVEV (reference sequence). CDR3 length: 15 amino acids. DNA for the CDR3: TGTGCCAGCAGCCCTGCCACAGGGGGCGAATCACCCCTCCACTTT. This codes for CASSPATGGESPLHF.

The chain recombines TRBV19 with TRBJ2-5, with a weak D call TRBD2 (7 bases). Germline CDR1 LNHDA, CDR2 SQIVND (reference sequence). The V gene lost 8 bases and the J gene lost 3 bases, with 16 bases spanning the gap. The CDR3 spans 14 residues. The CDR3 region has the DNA TGTGCCAGTGGTCGGGGGGCCAATAAAGAGACCCAGTACTTC. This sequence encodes CASGRGANKETQYF.

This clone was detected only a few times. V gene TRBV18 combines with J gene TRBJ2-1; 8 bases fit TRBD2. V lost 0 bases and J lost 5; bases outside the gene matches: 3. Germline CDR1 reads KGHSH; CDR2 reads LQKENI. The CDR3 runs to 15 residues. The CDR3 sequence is CASSPPTGGNNEQFF. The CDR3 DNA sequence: TGTGCCAGCTCACCACCGACGGGAGGGAACAATGAGCAGTTCTTC.

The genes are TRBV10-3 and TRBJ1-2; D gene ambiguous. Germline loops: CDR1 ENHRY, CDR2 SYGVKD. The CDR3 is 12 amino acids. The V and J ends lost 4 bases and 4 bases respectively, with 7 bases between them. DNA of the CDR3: TGTGCCATCAGTGCAACAGTCTATGGCTACACCTTC. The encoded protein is CAISATVYGYTF.

CDR3: CASSVSRGTGYGYTF. CDR3 bases: TGTGCCAGCAGTGTCTCAAGGGGAACGGGCTATGGCTACACCTTC. The chain joins TRBV28 to TRBJ1-2, with TRBD1 as a possible D gene (5 bases). Germline V gives CDR1 MDHEN, CDR2 SYDVKM. V lost 5 bases to trimming and J lost 4 bases, with 17 bases between them. The CDR3 covers 15 residues.

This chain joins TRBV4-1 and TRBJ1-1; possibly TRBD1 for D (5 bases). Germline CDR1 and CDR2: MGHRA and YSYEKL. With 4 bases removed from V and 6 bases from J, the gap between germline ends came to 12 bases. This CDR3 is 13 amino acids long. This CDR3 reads CASSRARESEAFF. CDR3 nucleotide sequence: TGCGCCAGCAGCCGAGCCAGGGAATCTGAAGCTTTCTTT.

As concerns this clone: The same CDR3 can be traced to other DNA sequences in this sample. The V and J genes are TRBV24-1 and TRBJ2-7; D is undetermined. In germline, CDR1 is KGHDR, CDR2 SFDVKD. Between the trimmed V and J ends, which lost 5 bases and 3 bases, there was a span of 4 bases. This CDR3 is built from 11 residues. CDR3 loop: CATSGGYEQYF. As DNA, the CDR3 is TGTGCCACCAGTGGAGGCTACGAGCAGTACTTC.

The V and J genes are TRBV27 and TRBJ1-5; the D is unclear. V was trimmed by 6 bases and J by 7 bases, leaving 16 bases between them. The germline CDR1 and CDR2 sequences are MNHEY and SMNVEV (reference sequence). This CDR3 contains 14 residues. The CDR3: CASSPREGKQPQHF. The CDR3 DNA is TGTGCCAGCAGCCCCCGTGAGGGAAAACAGCCCCAGCATTTT.